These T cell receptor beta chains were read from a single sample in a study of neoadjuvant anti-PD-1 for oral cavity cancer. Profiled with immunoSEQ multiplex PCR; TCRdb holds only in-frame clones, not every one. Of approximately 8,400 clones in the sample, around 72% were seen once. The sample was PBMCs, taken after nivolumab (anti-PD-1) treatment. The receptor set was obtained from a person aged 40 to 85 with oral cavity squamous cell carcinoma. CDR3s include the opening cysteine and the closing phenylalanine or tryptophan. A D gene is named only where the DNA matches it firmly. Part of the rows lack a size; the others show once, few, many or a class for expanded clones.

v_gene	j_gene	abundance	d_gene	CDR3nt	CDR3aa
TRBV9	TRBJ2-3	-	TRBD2	TGTGCCAGCAGCTATAGCGGGAGGCGCTCAGATACGCAGTATTTT	CASSYSGRRSDTQYF
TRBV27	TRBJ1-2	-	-	TGTGCCAGCAGTCCGGATCGAATCTATGGCTACACCTTC	CASSPDRIYGYTF
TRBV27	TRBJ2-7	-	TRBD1	TGTGCCAGCGGGGACAGGGTACTCGAGCAGTACTTC	CASGDRVLEQYF
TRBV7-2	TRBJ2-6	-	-	TGTGCCAGCAGCTTAAATACTGGGGCCAACGTCCTGACTTTC	CASSLNTGANVLTF
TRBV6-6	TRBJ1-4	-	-	TGTGCCAGCACAAAGACTGCAACTAATGAAAAACTGTTTTTT	CASTKTATNEKLFF
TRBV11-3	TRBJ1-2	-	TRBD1	TGTGCCAGCAGCTTACAGCGAACAGGGGGCAACTATGGCTACACCTTC	CASSLQRTGGNYGYTF
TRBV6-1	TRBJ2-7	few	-	TGTGCCAGCAGTGAAAGAGTCCTCGGCTACGAGCAGTACTTC	CASSERVLGYEQYF
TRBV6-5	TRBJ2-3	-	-	TGTGCCGCGGGTGGGTTCGGGGATACGCAGTATTTT	CAAGGFGDTQYF
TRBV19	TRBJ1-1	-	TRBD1	TGTGCCAGTAGTATGGGACAGGGCACTGAAGCTTTCTTT	CASSMGQGTEAFF
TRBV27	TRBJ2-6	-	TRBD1	TGTGCCAGCAGTCCCGGACAGGGCTTCGCTGGGGCCAACGTCCTGACTTTC	CASSPGQGFAGANVLTF
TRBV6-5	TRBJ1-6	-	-	TGTGCCAGCGGGAATAACGCCTATAATTCACCCCTCCACTTT	CASGNNAYNSPLHF
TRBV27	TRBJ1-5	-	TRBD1	TGTGCCAGCAGTCCCTCAGGGGGGTATGGAAGCAATCAGCCCCAGCATTTT	CASSPSGGYGSNQPQHF
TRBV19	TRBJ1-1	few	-	TGTGCCAGTAGTATGTTCCTCACTGAAGCTTTCTTT	CASSMFLTEAFF
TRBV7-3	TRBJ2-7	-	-	TGTGCCAGCCCCCCCCACTGGGGCGGACCTTCCGACGAGCAGTACTTC	CASPPHWGGPSDEQYF
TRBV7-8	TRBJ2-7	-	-	TGTGCCAGCAGCTTCTTGCTTTACGAGCAGTACTTC	CASSFLLYEQYF
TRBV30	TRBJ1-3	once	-	TGTGCCGGGATGTCCCGGGCCAACCCGTCTGGAAACACCATATATTTT	CAGMSRANPSGNTIYF
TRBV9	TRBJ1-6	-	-	TGTGCCAGCAGCTTAATGGGGGGTGGCCTACGTAATTCACCCCTCCACTTT	CASSLMGGGLRNSPLHF
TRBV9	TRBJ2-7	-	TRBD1	TGTGCCAGCAGCGTAGGGGGACAGGGAGGCGAGCAGTACTTC	CASSVGGQGGEQYF
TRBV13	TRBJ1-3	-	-	TGTGCCAGCAGCTTGGGGGGAAACACCATATATTTT	CASSLGGNTIYF
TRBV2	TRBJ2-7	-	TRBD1	TGTGCCAGCTCAGGGGGCCCAAGCTCCTACGAGCAGTACTTC	CASSGGPSSYEQYF
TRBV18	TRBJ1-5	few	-	TGTGCCAGCTCACCCGGACAGAACAATCAGCCCCAGCATTTT	CASSPGQNNQPQHF
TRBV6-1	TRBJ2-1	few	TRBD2	TGTGCCAGCAGTGAAGCGAATAGCGGGGTGTACAATGAGCAGTTCTTC	CASSEANSGVYNEQFF
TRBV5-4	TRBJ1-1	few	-	TGTGCCAGCAGTTCCTCTATCGAAGCTTTCTTT	CASSSSIEAFF
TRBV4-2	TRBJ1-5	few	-	TGTGCCAGCAGCCAAGGAGACAGCAATCAGCCCCAGCATTTT	CASSQGDSNQPQHF
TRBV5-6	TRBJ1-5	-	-	TGTGCCAGCAGCCTCAGGGACACGGTCGGTGGCAATCAGCCCCAGCATTTT	CASSLRDTVGGNQPQHF
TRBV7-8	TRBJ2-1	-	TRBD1	TGTGCCAGCGGCGACAGGGATGGACACAATGAGCAGTTCTTC	CASGDRDGHNEQFF
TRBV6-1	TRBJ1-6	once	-	TGTGCCAGCAGTGAAGGGGGGCGCAGAACTTCACCCCTCCACTTT	CASSEGGRRTSPLHF
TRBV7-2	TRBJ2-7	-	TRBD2	TGTGCCAGCAGCTTGGGAGGGGTTCGGGAGCAGTACTTC	CASSLGGVREQYF
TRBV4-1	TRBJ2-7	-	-	TGCGCCAGCAGCCAAGAGGGGGGATACTACGAGCAGTACTTC	CASSQEGGYYEQYF
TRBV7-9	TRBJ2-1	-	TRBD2	TGTGCCAGCAGCTTAGCCACTAGCGGGTCCGATGAGCAGTTCTTC	CASSLATSGSDEQFF